This T cell receptor beta chain stems from a study of T cells in Graves' hyperthyroidism and ophthalmopathy. RNA transcripts yielded amplified TCR beta CDR3 regions. The HTBI primer set drove a first-round RT-PCR of the TCR CDR3. TCRdb processed the multiplex PCR reads anew with MiXCR; each CDR3 protein has one entry. The sample carries about 460,000 distinct CDR3 sequences, approximately 23% recorded once. For this clonotype: Antigen: not known.

The CDR3 totals 14 residues. Germline CDR1 ENHRY, CDR2 SYGVKD. The V gene end was trimmed by 10 bases and the J gene end by 3 bases; junction bases not matched to a gene: 11. Study findings and constraints: Most clonotypes expanded in thyroid above 0.001 were likewise present in blood.

The sequence was collected from a woman aged 65 to 85 with Graves' ophthalmopathy. Source material: blood. This chain connects TRBV10-3 to TRBJ1-1; 7 bases map to TRBD1. CDR3 in amino acids: CATRATGLDTEAFF. The CDR3 nucleotides are TGTGCCACCCGGGCGACAGGGTTGGACACTGAAGCTTTCTTT.